The 7 T cell receptor beta chains in this list originate from one sample, sequenced in a study of T cells in Graves' hyperthyroidism and ophthalmopathy (dated 2019 in TCRdb). Libraries came from multiplex PCR. Sequencing instrument: Illumina HiSeq 2000. Amplification of TCR beta CDR3 regions was carried out from RNA transcripts. The first round of RT-PCR for the TCR CDR3 was performed with the HTBI primer set and the Qiagen OneStep RT-PCR kit. TCRdb applied fastp at Q25 and MiXCR to the public reads, then kept only in-frame beta chains. Rows merge per CDR3 protein into single entries with the most common DNA and genes. Counted in this sample were around 500,000 distinct CDR3 sequences; approximately 23% of them appeared once. Roughly 49% of the sample is in the top ten clones. Sequencing input: blood. The receptors were gathered from a woman aged 70-85 years with Graves' ophthalmopathy.

CDR3 sequence (DNA): TGTGCCAGCAACTACGCCCGGACACACGGTACTAATGAAAAACTGTTTTTT. Translated: CASNYARTHGTNEKLFF. V gene TRBV11-2 combines with J gene TRBJ1-4, with D maybe TRBD1 (5 bases). Germline V CDR1 and CDR2: SGHAT, FQNNGV. This CDR3 is 17 amino acids long. Trimming cost V 7 bases and J 2 bases, with 20 bases left between them.

This chain connects TRBV2 to TRBJ2-1, with TRBD2 identical over 11 bases. The CDR3 is 20 amino acids. J gave up 4 bases and V 2 bases, and 16 bases lay outside the gene matches. Per germline, CDR1 SNHLY and CDR2 FYNNEI. The CDR3 DNA is TGTGCCAGCAGTGAAAAAGTTAGCGGGAGGGCGTATTCGGAGTACAATGAGCAGTTCTTC. Translated, it gives CASSEKVSGRAYSEYNEQFF.

For this clonotype: A read error is possible here, since a much larger clone lies one base away. The chain uses TRBV2 and TRBJ2-1; 7 positions match TRBD2. The CDR3 has 14 amino acids. V shed 5 bases, J shed 13 bases, and the junction held 14 bases outside the gene matches. The germline gives CDR1 SNHLY, CDR2 FYNNEI. CDR3 sequence: CASSNYPETSNQFF. The CDR3 bases are TGTGCCAGCAGTAACTACCCCGAGACTAGCAATCAGTTCTTC.

This clonotype was seen a single time. This chain joins TRBV4-1 and TRBJ2-2; weak D call: TRBD1 (6 bases). Trimming took off 0 bases at V and 5 bases at J, with 10 bases between the two ends. CDR3 length: 15 residues. From germline, CDR1 is MGHRA and CDR2 YSYEKL. In nucleotides, the CDR3 is TGCGCCAGCAGCCAAGATGGGGGCCTGACCGGGGAGCTGTTTTTT. It yields the protein CASSQDGGLTGELFF.

This clonotype was picked up a small number of times. This chain uses TRBV28 with TRBJ2-1, with 11 bases matching TRBD1. In germline, CDR1 is MDHEN, CDR2 SYDVKM. The CDR3 loop spans 20 amino acids. The V and J ends lost 5 bases and 10 bases, in that order; junction bases with no gene match: 25. CDR3 residues: CASSPPGTGGHGRAPREQFF. In DNA form, the CDR3 reads TGTGCCAGCAGTCCCCCAGGGACAGGGGGTCACGGGAGGGCCCCCCGGGAGCAGTTCTTC.

A few counts support this clonotype. The chain uses TRBV6-2 or TRBV6-3 and TRBJ2-3; 14 positions match TRBD2. The CDR3 has 15 residues. V was clipped by 5 bases and J by 9 bases; unmatched bases: 7. Germline V lookup: CDR1 MNHEY, CDR2 SVGEGT. CDR3 DNA: TGTGCCAGCAGTATGGGACTAGCGGGAGTTAGAACGCAGTATTTT. This encodes CASSMGLAGVRTQYF.

The chain employs TRBV28 and TRBJ1-1; TRBD1 aligns across 7 bases. The CDR3 consists of 16 residues. V gave up 6 bases and J gave up 2 bases; unmatched junction bases: 12. Germline V gene sequence: CDR1 MDHEN, CDR2 SYDVKM. CDR3 DNA: TGTGCCAGCAGCCCCTCGACAGGGTGGAAAAACACTGAAGCTTTCTTT. Its protein product is CASSPSTGWKNTEAFF.